The rows below give T cell receptor beta chains drawn from one sample of a study of T cells after posttransplantation cyclophosphamide. The table came from immunoSEQ multiplex PCR; TCRdb's copy has only in-frame clones and leaves some out. The sample includes roughly 35,000 clones, none of them occurring once. Sequenced: PBMCs. Receptors originate from a woman aged 45-65 years in good health and a related stem cell transplant donor. CDR3s include the opening cysteine and the closing phenylalanine or tryptophan. The order of the fields is D gene, V gene, clone size, J gene, CDR3 protein, CDR3 DNA. A D gene is named only where the DNA matches it firmly. Clone size is not always given. Where it is, it says once, few, many or a class for expanded clones.

D: TRBD2; V: TRBV4-1; size: many; J: TRBJ2-5; CDR3: CASSQLAGDGETQYF; DNA: TGCGCCAGCAGCCAACTAGCGGGAGACGGCGAGACCCAGTACTTC
D: .; V: TRBV5-1; size: many; J: TRBJ1-2; CDR3: CASSQQGTAGYTF; DNA: TGCGCCAGCAGCCAACAGGGTACGGCTGGCTACACCTTC
D: TRBD1; V: TRBV27; size: many; J: TRBJ1-1; CDR3: CASSFRGRETEAFF; DNA: TGTGCCAGCAGTTTTAGGGGGCGAGAGACTGAAGCTTTCTTT
D: .; V: TRBV30; size: few; J: TRBJ2-5; CDR3: CAWRSQAQETQYF; DNA: TGTGCCTGGAGGTCGCAGGCTCAAGAGACCCAGTACTTC
D: TRBD2; V: TRBV7-9; size: many; J: TRBJ2-3; CDR3: CASSPGLAGVTDTQYF; DNA: TGTGCCAGCAGCCCGGGTTTAGCGGGAGTCACAGATACGCAGTATTTT
D: .; V: TRBV5-1; size: many; J: TRBJ2-1; CDR3: CASSLNQGGNEQFF; DNA: TGCGCCAGCAGCTTGAACCAGGGCGGCAATGAGCAGTTCTTC
D: .; V: TRBV7-8; size: .; J: TRBJ2-5; CDR3: CASSLKPKLALYQETQYF; DNA: TGTGCCAGCAGCCTAAAACCCAAGCTAGCGCTATACCAAGAGACCCAGTACTTC
D: .; V: TRBV2; size: many; J: TRBJ1-1; CDR3: CASSGLLNTEAFF; DNA: TGTGCCAGCAGTGGTCTTCTGAACACTGAAGCTTTCTTT
D: .; V: TRBV5-1; size: many; J: TRBJ1-2; CDR3: CASSFGAHYGYTF; DNA: TGCGCCAGCAGCTTTGGGGCTCACTATGGCTACACCTTC
D: TRBD1; V: TRBV5-1; size: many; J: TRBJ1-1; CDR3: CASRKDRGTEAFF; DNA: TGCGCCAGCCGCAAGGACAGGGGGACTGAAGCTTTCTTT
D: .; V: TRBV5-8; size: many; J: TRBJ1-1; CDR3: CASPRGRRVTEAFF; DNA: TGTGCCAGCCCCCGGGGGAGGCGGGTCACTGAAGCTTTCTTT
D: TRBD1; V: TRBV30; size: .; J: TRBJ1-5; CDR3: CAWSWAGQGLYSNQPQHF; DNA: TGTGCCTGGAGTTGGGCGGGACAGGGTTTGTATAGCAATCAGCCCCAGCATTTT
D: .; V: TRBV27; size: many; J: TRBJ2-1; CDR3: CASSGQQSSYNEQFF; DNA: TGTGCCAGCAGCGGACAGCAAAGCTCCTACAATGAGCAGTTCTTC
D: .; V: TRBV11-2; size: .; J: TRBJ1-2; CDR3: CASRGLGQGYTF; DNA: TGTGCCAGCAGAGGTCTAGGTCAAGGCTACACCTTC
D: .; V: TRBV19; size: many; J: TRBJ1-1; CDR3: CASMAGNDTEAFF; DNA: TGTGCCAGTATGGCAGGGAACGACACTGAAGCTTTCTTT
D: .; V: TRBV9; size: few; J: TRBJ2-2; CDR3: CASSVGSGAGARELFF; DNA: TGTGCCAGCAGCGTAGGGAGCGGGGCAGGGGCCAGGGAGCTGTTTTTT
D: .; V: TRBV11-2; size: many; J: TRBJ2-7; CDR3: CASSREDRLNSYEQYF; DNA: TGTGCCAGCAGTCGGGAAGACAGGCTCAACTCCTACGAGCAGTACTTC
D: .; V: TRBV10-2; size: many; J: TRBJ1-2; CDR3: CASSEGQPYGYTF; DNA: TGCGCCAGCAGTGAAGGACAGCCCTATGGCTACACCTTC
D: TRBD2; V: TRBV27; size: few; J: TRBJ2-5; CDR3: CASSPRTSGRLLGQETQYF; DNA: TGTGCCAGCAGTCCCAGGACTAGCGGGAGGTTGTTGGGGCAAGAGACCCAGTACTTC
D: .; V: TRBV27; size: many; J: TRBJ2-7; CDR3: CASSLLSGLAREQYF; DNA: TGTGCCAGCAGTTTACTAAGTGGCTTAGCTCGGGAGCAGTACTTC
D: .; V: TRBV27; size: .; J: TRBJ2-2; CDR3: CASSTQGYTGELFF; DNA: TGTGCCAGCAGTACACAGGGCTACACCGGGGAGCTGTTTTTT
D: TRBD1; V: TRBV5-1; size: many; J: TRBJ1-1; CDR3: CASSLGGTDTEAFF; DNA: TGCGCCAGCAGCTTGGGAGGGACAGACACTGAAGCTTTCTTT
D: .; V: TRBV6-5; size: many; J: TRBJ2-7; CDR3: CASFGGPPGTEQYF; DNA: TGTGCCAGCTTTGGGGGCCCCCCGGGAACCGAGCAGTACTTC
D: .; V: TRBV7-9; size: few; J: TRBJ1-1; CDR3: CASSLSGRTEAFF; DNA: TGTGCCAGCAGCTTGTCGGGGAGGACTGAAGCTTTCTTT
D: TRBD1; V: TRBV28; size: many; J: TRBJ2-7; CDR3: CASRGQVTYEQYF; DNA: TGTGCCAGCAGAGGACAGGTAACCTACGAGCAGTACTTC
D: .; V: TRBV30; size: few; J: TRBJ1-2; CDR3: CAWIRVGGDYGYTF; DNA: TGTGCCTGGATAAGGGTAGGAGGAGACTATGGCTACACCTTC
D: .; V: TRBV7-9; size: .; J: TRBJ2-5; CDR3: CASSHGRTQETQYF; DNA: TGTGCCAGCAGCCATGGACGGACTCAAGAGACCCAGTACTTC
D: .; V: TRBV12-3/TRBV12-4; size: few; J: TRBJ1-5; CDR3: CASSFLGASNQPQHF; DNA: TGTGCCAGCAGTTTTTTGGGGGCGAGCAATCAGCCCCAGCATTTT
D: TRBD1; V: TRBV25-1; size: few; J: TRBJ1-2; CDR3: CASSAPGQGLYGYTF; DNA: TGTGCCAGCAGTGCTCCGGGACAGGGCCTCTATGGCTACACCTTC
D: .; V: TRBV7-3; size: many; J: TRBJ2-3; CDR3: CASSLKGDTQYF; DNA: TGTGCCAGCAGCTTAAAGGGGGATACGCAGTATTTT
D: TRBD2; V: TRBV12-3/TRBV12-4; size: many; J: TRBJ2-1; CDR3: CASSPGLAVYNEQFF; DNA: TGTGCCAGCAGCCCCGGACTAGCGGTTTACAATGAGCAGTTCTTC
D: .; V: TRBV12-3/TRBV12-4; size: many; J: TRBJ1-1; CDR3: CASSPYPTGNTEAFF; DNA: TGTGCCAGCAGCCCCTATCCGACGGGGAACACTGAAGCTTTCTTT
D: .; V: TRBV15; size: many; J: TRBJ1-2; CDR3: CATSRTGQSYGYTF; DNA: TGTGCCACCAGCAGAACCGGACAGAGCTATGGCTACACCTTC
D: .; V: TRBV18; size: many; J: TRBJ2-2; CDR3: CASSPQGTGELFF; DNA: TGTGCCAGCTCACCACAAGGTACCGGGGAGCTGTTTTTT
D: .; V: TRBV5-1; size: many; J: TRBJ1-5; CDR3: CASSEQGNSNQPQHF; DNA: TGCGCCAGCAGCGAACAGGGAAATAGCAATCAGCCCCAGCATTTT
D: .; V: TRBV7-3; size: many; J: TRBJ2-6; CDR3: CASSLTFQTVNSGANVLTF; DNA: TGTGCCAGCAGCTTAACGTTCCAGACTGTTAACTCTGGGGCCAACGTCCTGACTTTC
D: TRBD1; V: TRBV19; size: many; J: TRBJ1-2; CDR3: CASSPTGAVFYGYTF; DNA: TGTGCCAGTAGTCCGACAGGGGCAGTCTTCTATGGCTACACCTTC